This TCR beta chain was recorded in a study of T-cell reconstitution after alpha-beta-depleted transplantation in children. Unique molecular identifiers were incorporated during preparation of the TCRbeta library. TCRdb re-derived calls from the PCR reads in MiXCR, one entry per CDR3 protein. Of under 300,000 distinct CDR3 sequences listed, more than 7.5% are singletons. This TCR was sampled from a human donor who donated a stem cell graft to a child with SCID. Sample: PBMCs from the stem cell graft donor, taken from the stem cell graft.

The CDR3 DNA is TGCGCCAGCAGCTTGGATCTGGGAAGGCCAGATACGCAGTATTTT. Residues: CASSLDLGRPDTQYF. The rearrangement links TRBV5-1 to TRBJ2-3; no firm D call. Trimming removed 0 bases from V and 4 bases from J, with 12 bases in between. Germline V lookup: CDR1 SGHRS, CDR2 YFSETQ. This CDR3 spans 15 amino acids.